The clone carrying this TCR beta chain occurred a few times. This sample is drawn from a study of blood T cell repertoires in COVID-19. Study background: Samples taken during acute and convalescent COVID-19 were collected in the United States, Italy and Spain. In each case, the material was cDNA or gDNA derived from T cells, B-cell-depleted T cells, or PBMCs.

In the source study's methods: Nucleated cell number was recorded as an estimate derived from reference gene primer amplification. Assay: immunoSEQ multiplex PCR; the TCRdb copy retains only in-frame clones and omits some. Clonal size and the V and J genes are those of that table, whereas D and trimming came from the DNA. The sample comprises over 140,000 clones, roughly 84% of which are singletons, and 4% rests with the top ten. The receptor was derived from a woman in her sixties with acute or convalescent COVID-19. The specimen sequenced was peripheral blood.

Written as DNA, the CDR3 is TGTGCCAGCAGCCCGACAGGGGGCGCATACAATGAGCAGTTCTTC. The encoded protein is CASSPTGGAYNEQFF. V gene TRBV7-7 combines with J gene TRBJ2-1; 10 nucleotides align to TRBD1. Germline CDR1 is SSHAT and CDR2 is FNYEAQ (reference sequence). Trimming took 5 bases from V and 4 from J; bases not matched to a gene: 5. The CDR3 extends over 15 amino acids.